The source of this T cell receptor (beta chain) is a study of blood T cell repertoires in COVID-19. CDR1 and CDR2 (germline): SNHLY, FYNNEI. The CDR3 runs to 14 residues. Deletions cut 5 bases from V and 8 bases from J, with 18 bases between. Here immunoSEQ multiplex PCR was the method, and the copy in TCRdb shows in-frame clones only, minus some. The sample lists roughly 60,000 clones; around 89% were seen once. The sample comprised peripheral blood. This chain links TRBV2 with TRBJ1-2; tentative D call: TRBD1 (5 bases). The source of this sequence is a human donor in a cohort sampled during active COVID-19. CDR3 protein: CASSPQGRKEGYTF. The CDR3 bases are TGTGCCAGCAGTCCGCAGGGAAGGAAGGAGGGCTACACCTTC.